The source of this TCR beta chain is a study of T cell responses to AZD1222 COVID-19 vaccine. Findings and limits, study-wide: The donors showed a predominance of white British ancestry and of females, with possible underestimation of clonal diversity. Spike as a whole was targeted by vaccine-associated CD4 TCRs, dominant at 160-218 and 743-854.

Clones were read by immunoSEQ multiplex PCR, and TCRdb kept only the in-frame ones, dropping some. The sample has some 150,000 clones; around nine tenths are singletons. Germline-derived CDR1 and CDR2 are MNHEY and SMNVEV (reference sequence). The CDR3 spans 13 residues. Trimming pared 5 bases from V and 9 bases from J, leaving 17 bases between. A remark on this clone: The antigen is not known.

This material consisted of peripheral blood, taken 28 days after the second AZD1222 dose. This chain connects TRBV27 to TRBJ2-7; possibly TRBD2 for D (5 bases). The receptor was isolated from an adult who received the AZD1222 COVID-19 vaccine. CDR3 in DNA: TGTGCCAGCAGTCCCCAGGAGGCCCCGGGGCAGTACTTC. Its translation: CASSPQEAPGQYF.